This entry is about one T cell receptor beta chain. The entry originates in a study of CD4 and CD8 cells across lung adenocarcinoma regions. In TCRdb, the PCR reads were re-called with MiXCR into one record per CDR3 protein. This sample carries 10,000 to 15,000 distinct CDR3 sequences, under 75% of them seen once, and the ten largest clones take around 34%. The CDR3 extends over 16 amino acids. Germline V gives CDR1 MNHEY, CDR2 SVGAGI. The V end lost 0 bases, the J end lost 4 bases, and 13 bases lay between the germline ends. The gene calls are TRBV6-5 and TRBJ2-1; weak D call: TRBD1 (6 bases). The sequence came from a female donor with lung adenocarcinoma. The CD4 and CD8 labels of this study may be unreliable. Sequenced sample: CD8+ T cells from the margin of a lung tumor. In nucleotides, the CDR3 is TGTGCCAGCAGTTACTCCCTCAGGGGCTGGTACAATGAGCAGTTCTTC. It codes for CASSYSLRGWYNEQFF.